The 9 T cell receptor beta chains below all came from one sample that was sequenced in a study of cytomegalovirus exposure and HLA in healthy donors. Primers included in the PCR were 60 Vbeta and 13 Jbeta primers. Clones were read by immunoSEQ multiplex PCR, and TCRdb kept only the in-frame ones, dropping some. The sample lists 190,000 or so clones; less than 85% were seen once. The specimen was PBMCs. All receptors come from a girl under 18 in good health and CMV-seropositive.

The V and J genes are TRBV5-4 and TRBJ1-2; D may be TRBD1 (6 bases). Between the trimmed V and J ends, which lost 4 bases and 2 bases, there was a span of 9 bases. CDR3 length equals 13 residues. Germline values: CDR1 SGHNT, CDR2 YYREEE (reference sequence). The CDR3 DNA is TGTGCCAGCAGCCGAGACAGGAACTATGGCTACACCTTC. Translation: CASSRDRNYGYTF. Full variable domain (outside the CDR3, taken from reference TRBV5-4 and TRBJ1-2): ETGVTQSPTHLIKTRGQQVTLRCSSQSGHNTVSWYQQALGQGPQFIFQYYREEENGRGNFPPRFSGLQFPNYSSELNVNALELDDSALYLCASSRDRNYGYTFGSGTRLTVV.

This chain uses TRBV6-5 with TRBJ2-7; 9 bases align to TRBD1. The CDR3 length is 14 residues. After removal of 6 bases from V and 3 bases from J, the junction contained 6 bases not matched to a gene. The germline CDR1 and CDR2 sequences are MNHEY and SVGAGI. CDR3 nucleotides: TGTGCCAGCAGGGGGACAGGGAAGGGCTACGAGCAGTACTTC. This translates into CASRGTGKGYEQYF.

This rearrangement joins TRBV2 to TRBJ2-7; the match to TRBD1 covers 10 bases. With 4 bases clipped from V and 2 bases from J, the junction kept 2 bases outside the gene matches. CDR1 and CDR2 from the germline V gene are SNHLY and FYNNEI. CDR3 size: 14 residues. The CDR3, as DNA: TGTGCCAGCAGTGGACAGGGGGCCCCCTACGAGCAGTACTTC. Protein sequence: CASSGQGAPYEQYF.

This rearrangement joins TRBV7-2 to TRBJ2-2, with D hard to call. Trimming pared 5 bases from V and 1 base from J, leaving 20 bases between. The CDR3 is 18 residues long. The germline V gene encodes CDR1 SGHTA and CDR2 FQGNSA. The CDR3 reads CASSLRSVAGQNTGELFF. The CDR3 DNA reads TGTGCCAGCAGCCTCAGATCGGTTGCAGGCCAGAACACCGGGGAGCTGTTTTTT.

The chain employs TRBV5-6 and TRBJ2-1, with 10 bases identical to TRBD1. CDR1 is SGHDT and CDR2 is YYEEEE in the germline V gene. Trimming at V came to 4 bases and at J to 7 bases, leaving 8 bases not matched to a gene. This CDR3 spans 15 amino acids. CDR3 sequence reads: CASSPGQGIWNEQFF. DNA of the CDR3: TGTGCCAGCAGCCCGGGACAGGGGATATGGAATGAGCAGTTCTTC.

This clone has a handful of counts. This chain uses TRBV6-1 with TRBJ2-3; a weak D match, TRBD2 (5 bases). The CDR3 runs 16 residues. The V end was cut by 4 bases, the J end by 0 bases, with 14 bases between. CDR1 and CDR2 from the germline V gene are MNHNS and SASEGT. DNA of the CDR3: TGTGCCAGCAGTGGACAAACTAGGACTAGCACAGATACGCAGTATTTT. This encodes CASSGQTRTSTDTQYF.

The chain is built from TRBV5-4 and TRBJ1-4; TRBD1 agrees at 9 bases. The V gene's germline CDR1 is SGHNT and CDR2 YYREEE (reference sequence). CDR3 length: 14 amino acids. Trimming removed 4 bases from V and 7 bases from J; junction bases left unmatched: 5. CDR3 sequence: CASSRTGAGEKLFF. CDR3 DNA: TGTGCCAGCAGCCGGACAGGGGCGGGTGAAAAACTGTTTTTT.

The chain uses TRBV9 and TRBJ2-3; 9 nucleotides line up with TRBD2. V shed 5 bases and J 3 bases; nucleotides not matched to a gene: 7. The V gene's germline CDR1 is SGDLS and CDR2 YYNGEE. The CDR3 contains 15 residues. The CDR3 sequence: CASRGSGLATDTQYF. The DNA of the CDR3 is TGTGCCAGCAGGGGATCCGGACTAGCGACAGATACGCAGTATTTT.

The genes are TRBV19 and TRBJ1-2; 9 positions agree with TRBD1. CDR1 and CDR2 from the germline V gene are LNHDA and SQIVND (reference sequence). The CDR3 has 15 amino acids. V shed 5 bases and J 8 bases; nucleotides not matched to a gene: 12. The CDR3 reads CASSSSGTGIYGYTF. CDR3 coding DNA: TGTGCCAGTAGTTCCTCCGGGACAGGGATTTACGGCTACACCTTC.